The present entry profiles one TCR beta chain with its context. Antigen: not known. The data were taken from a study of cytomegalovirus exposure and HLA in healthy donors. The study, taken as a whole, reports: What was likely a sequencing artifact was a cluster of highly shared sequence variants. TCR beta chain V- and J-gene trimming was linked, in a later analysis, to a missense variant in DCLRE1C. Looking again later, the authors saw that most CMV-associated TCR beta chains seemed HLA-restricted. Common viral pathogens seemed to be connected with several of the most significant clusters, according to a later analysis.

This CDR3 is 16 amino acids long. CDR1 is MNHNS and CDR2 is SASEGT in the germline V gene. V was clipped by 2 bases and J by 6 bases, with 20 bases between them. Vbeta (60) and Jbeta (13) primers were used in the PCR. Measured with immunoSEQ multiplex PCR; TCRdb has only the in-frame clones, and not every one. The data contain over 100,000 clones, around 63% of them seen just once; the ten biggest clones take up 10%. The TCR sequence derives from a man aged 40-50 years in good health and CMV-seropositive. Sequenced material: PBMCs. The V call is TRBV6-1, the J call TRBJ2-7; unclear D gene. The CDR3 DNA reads TGTGCCAGCAGTGAATTAAGATACCCAGGTACCGGCGAGCAGTACTTC. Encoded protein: CASSELRYPGTGEQYF.